This section outlines one T cell receptor (beta chain) sequence together with its context. The antigen is unknown. Germline-derived CDR1 and CDR2 are LNHDA and SQIVND (reference sequence). The V end was cut by 5 bases, the J end by 3 bases, with 16 bases between. This CDR3 contains 15 residues. This sample stems from a study of OX40 agonist ivuxolimab in advanced cancers. Study-level background: Ivuxolimab doses were 0.01, 0.1, 0.3, 1.5, 3 or 10 mg/kg every 2 weeks.

Generated by immunoSEQ multiplex PCR, the TCRdb table keeps only in-frame clones and is missing some. The sample yields some 86,000 clones, 87% seen once. General study findings and limits: There was clonal expansion of CD4+ and CD8+ blood T cells by week 6 at 0.1 to 3.0 mg/kg. There were, on average, more expanded clones in CD8+ T cells than in CD4+.

The material sequenced was CD4+ or CD8+ T cells sorted from blood, taken in a trial of the OX40 agonist ivuxolimab. This receptor was obtained from an adult with an advanced solid tumor such as melanoma, head and neck, liver or kidney cancer. The chain employs TRBV19 and TRBJ1-2; weak D call: TRBD1 (5 bases). CDR3 coding DNA: TGTGCCAGTAGTTTAGGACATGGAAGATACTATGGCTACACCTTC. Its translation is CASSLGHGRYYGYTF.